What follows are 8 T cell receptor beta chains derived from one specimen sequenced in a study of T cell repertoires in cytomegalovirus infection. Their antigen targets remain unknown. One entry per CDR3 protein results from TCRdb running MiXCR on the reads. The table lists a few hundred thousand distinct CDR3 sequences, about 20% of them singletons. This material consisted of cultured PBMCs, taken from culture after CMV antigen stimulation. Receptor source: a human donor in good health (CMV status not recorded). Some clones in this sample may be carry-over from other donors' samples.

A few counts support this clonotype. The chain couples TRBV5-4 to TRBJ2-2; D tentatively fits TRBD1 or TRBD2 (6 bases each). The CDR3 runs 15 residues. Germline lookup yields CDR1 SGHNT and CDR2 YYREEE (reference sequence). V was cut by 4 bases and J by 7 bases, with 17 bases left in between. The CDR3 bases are TGTGCCAGCAGCCCGACGGGGGCCGGGAGCGGGGAGCTGTTTTTT. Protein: CASSPTGAGSGELFF. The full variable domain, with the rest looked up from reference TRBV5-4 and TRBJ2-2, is ETGVTQSPTHLIKTRGQQVTLRCSSQSGHNTVSWYQQALGQGPQFIFQYYREEENGRGNFPPRFSGLQFPNYSSELNVNALELDDSALYLCASSPTGAGSGELFFGEGSRLTVL.

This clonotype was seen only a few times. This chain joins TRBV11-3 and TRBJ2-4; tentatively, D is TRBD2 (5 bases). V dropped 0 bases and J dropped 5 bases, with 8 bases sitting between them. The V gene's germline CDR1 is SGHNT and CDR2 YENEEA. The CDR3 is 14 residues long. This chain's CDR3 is CASSLDRRENIQYF. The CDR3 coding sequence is TGTGCCAGCAGCTTAGATCGGCGGGAAAACATTCAGTACTTC.

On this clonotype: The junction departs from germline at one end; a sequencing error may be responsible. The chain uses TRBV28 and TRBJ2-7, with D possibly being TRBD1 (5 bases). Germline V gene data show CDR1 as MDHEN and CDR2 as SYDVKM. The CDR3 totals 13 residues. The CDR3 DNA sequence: TGTGCCACCGACAAGGGGCTGGGGTACGAGCTGTACTTC. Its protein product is CATDKGLGYELYF. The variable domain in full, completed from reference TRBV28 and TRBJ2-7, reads DVKVTQSSRYLVKRTGEKVFLECVQDMDHENMFWYRQDPGLGLRLIYFSYDVKMKEKGDIPEGYSVSREKKERFSLILESASTNQTSMYLCATDKGLGYELYFGPGTRLTVT.

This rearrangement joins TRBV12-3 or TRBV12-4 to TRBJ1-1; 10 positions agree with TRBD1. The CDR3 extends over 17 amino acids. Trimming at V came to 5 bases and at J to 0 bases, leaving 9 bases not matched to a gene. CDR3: CASSLWDRGSLNTEAFF. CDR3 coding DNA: TGTGCCAGCAGTCTTTGGGACAGGGGATCTTTGAACACTGAAGCTTTCTTT.

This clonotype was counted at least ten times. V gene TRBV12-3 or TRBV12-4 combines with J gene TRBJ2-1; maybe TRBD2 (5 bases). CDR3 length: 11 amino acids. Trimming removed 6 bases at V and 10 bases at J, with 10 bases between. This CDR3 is CASSRTEEQFF. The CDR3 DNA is TGTGCCAGCAGCCGGACTGAAGAGCAGTTCTTC.

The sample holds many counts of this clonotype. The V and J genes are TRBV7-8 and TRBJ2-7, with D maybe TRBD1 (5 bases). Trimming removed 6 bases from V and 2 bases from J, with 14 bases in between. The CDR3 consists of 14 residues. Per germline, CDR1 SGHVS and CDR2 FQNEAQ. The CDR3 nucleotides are TGTGCCAGCAGACAACAGGAGCTTCCCTACGAGCAGTACTTC. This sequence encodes CASRQQELPYEQYF.

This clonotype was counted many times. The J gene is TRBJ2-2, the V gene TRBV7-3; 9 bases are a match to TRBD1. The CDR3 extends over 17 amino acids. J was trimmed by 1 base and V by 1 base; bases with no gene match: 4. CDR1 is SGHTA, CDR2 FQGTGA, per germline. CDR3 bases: TGTGCCAGCAGCTTAAAGGGACAGGGTGGGAACACCGGGGAGCTGTTTTTT. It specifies CASSLKGQGGNTGELFF.

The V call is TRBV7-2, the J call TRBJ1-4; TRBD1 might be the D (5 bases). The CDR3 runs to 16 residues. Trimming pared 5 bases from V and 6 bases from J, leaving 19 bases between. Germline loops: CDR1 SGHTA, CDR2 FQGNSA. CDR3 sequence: CASSTKRSLGDEKLFF. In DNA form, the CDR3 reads TGTGCCAGCAGCACAAAGAGATCTTTAGGGGATGAAAAACTGTTTTTT.